This T cell receptor (beta chain) appears in the sequencing data of a study of shared clonotypes between healthy human individuals. The naive CD8 population came from CD45RO-negative cells selected for CCR7, without terminally differentiated effector memory CD45RA+ cells. Assay used: immunoSEQ multiplex PCR; TCRdb lists only in-frame clones, some missing. The sample has millions of clones; approximately 94% are singletons. V dropped 0 bases and J dropped 1 base, with 16 bases sitting between them. Germline V gene sequence: CDR1 SGHTS, CDR2 YDEGEE. The CDR3 is 17 amino acids. The rearrangement joins TRBV5-8 to TRBJ1-2; D is ambiguous. The sample taken for sequencing was naive CD8+ T cells sorted from blood. The TCR originated in a man aged 18 to 35 in good health. CDR3 in DNA: TGTGCCAGCAGCTTGGCTGAAGGTCCCATTTTTAACTATGGCTACACCTTC. It is translated as CASSLAEGPIFNYGYTF.